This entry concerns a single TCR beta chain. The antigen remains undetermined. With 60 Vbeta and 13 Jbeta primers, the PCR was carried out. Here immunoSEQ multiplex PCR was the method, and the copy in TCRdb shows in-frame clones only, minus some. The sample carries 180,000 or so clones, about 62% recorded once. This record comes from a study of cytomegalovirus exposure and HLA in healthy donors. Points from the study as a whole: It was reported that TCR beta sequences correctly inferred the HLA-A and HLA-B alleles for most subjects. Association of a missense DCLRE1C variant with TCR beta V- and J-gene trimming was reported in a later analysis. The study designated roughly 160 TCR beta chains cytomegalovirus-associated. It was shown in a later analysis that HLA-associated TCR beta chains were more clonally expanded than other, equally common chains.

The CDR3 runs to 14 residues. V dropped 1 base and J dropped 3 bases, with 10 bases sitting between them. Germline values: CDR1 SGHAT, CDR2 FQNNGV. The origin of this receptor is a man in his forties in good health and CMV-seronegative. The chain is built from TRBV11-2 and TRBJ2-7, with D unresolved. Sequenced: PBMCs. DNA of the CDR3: TGTGCCAGCAGCTTAGGAGGCTCTAGCTACGAGCAGTACTTC. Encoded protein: CASSLGGSSYEQYF.